This TCR beta chain stems from a study of cytomegalovirus exposure and HLA in healthy donors. Researchers ran the PCR with 60 Vbeta and 13 Jbeta primers. Libraries were prepared by immunoSEQ multiplex PCR; TCRdb keeps only in-frame clonotypes and omits some of them. The sample lists 150,000 to 200,000 clones, roughly 77% occurring once. CDR1 and CDR2 (germline): SGHRS, YFSETQ. There are 15 residues in the CDR3. Trimming removed 5 bases from V and 2 bases from J, with 17 bases in between. The sample was PBMCs. J is TRBJ2-7 and V is TRBV5-1; D possibly corresponds to TRBD2 (5 bases). The clonotype was recovered from a woman between 45 and 60 years old in good health and CMV-seronegative. CDR3 residues: CASSLSGNGAYEQYF. Here the CDR3 DNA reads TGCGCCAGCAGTCTTTCGGGGAACGGTGCCTACGAGCAGTACTTC.